This TCR beta chain emerged from a study of T cell responses to AZD1222 COVID-19 vaccine. Repertoires were generated with immunoSEQ multiplex PCR, while TCRdb's copy carries only in-frame clones and drops some. The sample carries 95,000 to 150,000 clones, around nine tenths recorded once. Material: peripheral blood, obtained on day 0 of AZD1222 vaccination. This clonotype was sampled from an adult in good health.

Written as DNA, the CDR3 is TGTGCCAGCAGTGATCTTGGCAGGGCCTCGTATAATTCACCCCTCCACTTT. This gives the protein CASSDLGRASYNSPLHF. The chain combines TRBV6-4 with TRBJ1-6, with D tentatively TRBD1 (5 bases). Trimming removed 3 bases at V and 4 bases at J, with 16 bases between. Germline V lookup: CDR1 MRHNA, CDR2 SNTAGT. The CDR3 is 17 amino acids.